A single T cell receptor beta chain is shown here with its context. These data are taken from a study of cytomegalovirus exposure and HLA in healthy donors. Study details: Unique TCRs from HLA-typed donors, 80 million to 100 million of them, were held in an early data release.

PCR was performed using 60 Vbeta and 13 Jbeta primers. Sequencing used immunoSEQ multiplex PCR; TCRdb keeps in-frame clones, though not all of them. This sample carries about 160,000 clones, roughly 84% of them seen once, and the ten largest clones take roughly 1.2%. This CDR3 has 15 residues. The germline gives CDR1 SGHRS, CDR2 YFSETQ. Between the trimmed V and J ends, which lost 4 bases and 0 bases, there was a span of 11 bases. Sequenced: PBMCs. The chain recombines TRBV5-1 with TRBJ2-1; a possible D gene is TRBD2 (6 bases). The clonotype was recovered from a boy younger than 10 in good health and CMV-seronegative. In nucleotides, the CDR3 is TGCGCCAGCAGCCGAGCGGGTAACTCCTACAATGAGCAGTTCTTC. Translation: CASSRAGNSYNEQFF.